A single sample is the source of the 19 T cell receptor beta chains below, sequenced in a study of blood T cell repertoires in COVID-19. Produced via immunoSEQ multiplex PCR; TCRdb's table is partial and in-frame only. The sample contains some 57,000 clones, around 92% of which appear only once. The source material was peripheral blood. The receptors here all came from a man aged 50 or older with active COVID-19.

This CDR3 reads CASSLGDRGQYF. CDR3 in DNA: TGTGCCAGCTCACTTGGGGACAGGGGACAGTATTTT. The chain employs TRBV18 and TRBJ2-3; TRBD1 agrees at 10 bases. V was pared by 4 bases and J by 12 bases, with 4 bases of the junction left unmatched. Germline V gene sequence: CDR1 KGHSH, CDR2 LQKENI. The CDR3 covers 12 residues.

This clone was seen a few times. This chain links TRBV5-1 with TRBJ2-5, with 7 bases identical to TRBD2. The CDR3 extends over 14 amino acids. Germline trimming cut 1 base from V and 2 bases from J; bases unmatched to any gene: 2. CDR1 and CDR2 from the germline V gene are SGHRS and YFSETQ. CDR3 bases: TGCGCCAGCAGCTTGATGGGGGGGCAAGAGACCCAGTACTTC. This translates into CASSLMGGQETQYF.

The chain joins TRBV27 to TRBJ2-1; D unresolved. Looked up from germline, CDR1 is MNHEY and CDR2 is SMNVEV (reference sequence). V gave up 7 bases and J gave up 7 bases, with 23 bases separating them. The CDR3 totals 16 residues. The CDR3 here is CASKYRTTTYWNEQFF. CDR3 DNA: TGTGCCAGCAAATATCGCACTACCACCTATTGGAATGAGCAGTTCTTC.

This chain links TRBV5-4 with TRBJ2-7, with 10 bases that match TRBD2. The germline gives CDR1 SGHNT, CDR2 YYREEE (reference sequence). V shed 7 bases, J shed 2 bases, and the junction held 3 bases outside the gene matches. The CDR3 is 13 amino acids. This CDR3 reads CASGSGRTYEQYF. The CDR3 region has the DNA TGTGCCAGCGGTAGCGGGAGGACCTACGAGCAGTACTTC. The entire variable domain, with the rest obtained from reference TRBV5-4 and TRBJ2-7, is as follows: ETGVTQSPTHLIKTRGQQVTLRCSSQSGHNTVSWYQQALGQGPQFIFQYYREEENGRGNFPPRFSGLQFPNYSSELNVNALELDDSALYLCASGSGRTYEQYFGPGTRLTVT.

CDR3 in amino acids: CASSRTGVPYEQYF. The CDR3 DNA sequence: TGTGCCAGCAGCCGGACAGGAGTTCCTTACGAGCAGTACTTC. The rearrangement links TRBV3-1 (or the pseudogene TRBV3-2) to TRBJ2-7, with 7 bases identical to TRBD1. The CDR3 spans 14 residues. Germline lookup yields CDR1 LGHDT and CDR2 YNNKEL (reference sequence). With V trimmed by 4 bases and J by 4 bases, 7 bases remained unmatched.

The chain combines TRBV3-1 (or the pseudogene TRBV3-2) with TRBJ2-3; 10 nucleotides agree with TRBD2. Looked up from germline, CDR1 is LGHDT and CDR2 is YNNKEL (reference sequence). This CDR3 has 18 amino acids. V trimming: 1 base; J trimming: 1 base; junction bases outside the gene matches: 8. CDR3 bases: TGTGCCAGCAGCCAAGGTCCGGCTAGCGGGAGACGCACAGATACGCAGTATTTT. Protein sequence: CASSQGPASGRRTDTQYF.

The rearrangement joins TRBV7-9 to TRBJ1-2, with 11 positions matching TRBD1. Germline V gene lookup returns CDR1 SEHNR and CDR2 FQNEAQ (reference sequence). Trimming cost V 5 bases and J 4 bases; bases outside gene matches: 6. The CDR3 has 15 amino acids. The CDR3 bases are TGTGCCAGCAGCATCTCCGGGACAGGGGGCTATGGCTACACCTTC. Protein product: CASSISGTGGYGYTF.

The chain uses TRBV5-1 and TRBJ1-1; no clear D gene. Germline-derived CDR1 and CDR2 are SGHRS and YFSETQ. Trimming cost V 1 base and J 0 bases, with 13 bases left between them. The CDR3 has 16 amino acids. The CDR3 DNA is TGCGCCAGCAGCTTGACGTGGACTGCGTTGAACACTGAAGCTTTCTTT. Protein product: CASSLTWTALNTEAFF.

The chain joins TRBV12-3 or TRBV12-4 to TRBJ1-6, with D possibly matching TRBD1 (6 bases). V was shortened by 6 bases and J by 9 bases, with 12 bases between the two germline ends. The CDR3 has 13 residues. This CDR3 reads CASSQGGGSPLHF. CDR3 in DNA: TGTGCCAGCAGCCAAGGGGGGGGTTCACCCCTCCACTTT.

This chain's CDR3 is CASTMGEVNEQFF. CDR3 sequence (DNA): TGCGCCAGCACCATGGGGGAGGTCAATGAGCAGTTCTTC. The gene calls are TRBV5-1 and TRBJ2-1, with D possibly being TRBD2 (6 bases). Germline loops: CDR1 SGHRS, CDR2 YFSETQ. V lost 6 bases, J lost 6 bases, and 13 bases lay in between. This CDR3 has 13 residues.

The J gene is TRBJ2-5, the V gene TRBV4-3; 7 bases line up with TRBD2. This CDR3 comprises 15 residues. V trimming: 1 base; J trimming: 5 bases; junction bases outside the gene matches: 7. Germline V gene lookup returns CDR1 LGHNA and CDR2 YSLEER. The CDR3 spells CASSQVTGGMETQYF. Here the CDR3 DNA reads TGCGCCAGCAGCCAAGTGACGGGGGGTATGGAGACCCAGTACTTC.

This chain uses TRBV5-8 with TRBJ2-7; TRBD2 agrees at 7 bases. The CDR3 spans 15 residues. V gave up 3 bases and J gave up 3 bases; unmatched junction bases: 9. Germline CDR1 reads SGHTS; CDR2 reads YDEGEE. The CDR3 loop reads CASSSRETGYYEQYF. For the CDR3, the DNA is TGTGCCAGCAGCTCGCGGGAGACGGGGTACTACGAGCAGTACTTC.

The V and J genes are TRBV7-9 and TRBJ2-5, with a tentative D call TRBD2 (5 bases). The CDR3 totals 13 residues. Between the trimmed V and J ends, which lost 5 bases and 4 bases, there was a span of 11 bases. CDR1 and CDR2 from the germline V gene are SEHNR and FQNEAQ (reference sequence). CDR3 nucleotide sequence: TGTGCCAGCAGCCGGAACGGAGGAGAGACCCAGTACTTC. It encodes CASSRNGGETQYF.

The J gene is TRBJ1-2, the V gene TRBV27, with D possibly matching TRBD1 (6 bases). The CDR3 contains 12 residues. Per the germline V gene, CDR1 is MNHEY and CDR2 is SMNVEV (reference sequence). V was trimmed by 8 bases and J by 8 bases, leaving 15 bases between them. CDR3 in amino acids: CASGRVTGGYTF. For the CDR3, the DNA is TGTGCCAGCGGCCGGGTTACAGGGGGCTACACCTTC.

J is TRBJ2-1 and V is TRBV11-3; 8 bases align to TRBD1. Germline lookup yields CDR1 SGHNT and CDR2 YENEEA. The CDR3 has 15 residues. With 4 bases clipped from V and 6 bases from J, the junction kept 8 bases outside the gene matches. CDR3 nucleotides: TGTGCCAGCAGCTCTCGAACAGGGGGGTTCAATGAGCAGTTCTTC. It translates to CASSSRTGGFNEQFF.

J is TRBJ2-1 and V is TRBV3-1 (or the pseudogene TRBV3-2); D is perhaps TRBD2 (6 bases). From germline, CDR1 is LGHDT and CDR2 YNNKEL (reference sequence). V gave up 0 bases and J gave up 0 bases, with 9 bases separating them. This CDR3 spans 16 amino acids. CDR3 coding DNA: TGTGCCAGCAGCCAAGATCCTAGCGTCTCCTACAATGAGCAGTTCTTC. It codes for CASSQDPSVSYNEQFF.

The rearrangement links TRBV28 to TRBJ2-3; D uncertain. The V gene lost 5 bases and the J gene lost 6 bases, with 9 bases spanning the gap. This CDR3 contains 12 residues. CDR1 and CDR2 (germline): MDHEN, SYDVKM. The CDR3 DNA sequence: TGTGCCAGCAGTCTAACTGTGGATACGCAGTATTTT. Protein sequence: CASSLTVDTQYF. Full variable domain (remainder filled in from reference TRBV28 and TRBJ2-3): DVKVTQSSRYLVKRTGEKVFLECVQDMDHENMFWYRQDPGLGLRLIYFSYDVKMKEKGDIPEGYSVSREKKERFSLILESASTNQTSMYLCASSLTVDTQYFGPGTRLTVL.

The chain carries TRBV5-8 and TRBJ1-5; no clear D gene. This CDR3 is 15 amino acids long. V gave up 6 bases and J gave up 2 bases, with 15 bases separating them. Germline lookup yields CDR1 SGHTS and CDR2 YDEGEE. The DNA of the CDR3 is TGTGCCAGCACCCCAAGCATCCAGGGCAATCAGCCCCAGCATTTT. Amino acid sequence: CASTPSIQGNQPQHF.

The rearrangement links TRBV2 to TRBJ2-7; tentative D call: TRBD2 (5 bases). Between the trimmed V and J ends, which lost 7 bases and 4 bases, there was a span of 17 bases. CDR1 SNHLY and CDR2 FYNNEI come from the germline V gene. The CDR3 loop spans 14 amino acids. CDR3 region: CASTEGLARYEQYF. The CDR3 DNA sequence: TGTGCCAGCACCGAAGGGCTAGCCAGATACGAGCAGTACTTC.